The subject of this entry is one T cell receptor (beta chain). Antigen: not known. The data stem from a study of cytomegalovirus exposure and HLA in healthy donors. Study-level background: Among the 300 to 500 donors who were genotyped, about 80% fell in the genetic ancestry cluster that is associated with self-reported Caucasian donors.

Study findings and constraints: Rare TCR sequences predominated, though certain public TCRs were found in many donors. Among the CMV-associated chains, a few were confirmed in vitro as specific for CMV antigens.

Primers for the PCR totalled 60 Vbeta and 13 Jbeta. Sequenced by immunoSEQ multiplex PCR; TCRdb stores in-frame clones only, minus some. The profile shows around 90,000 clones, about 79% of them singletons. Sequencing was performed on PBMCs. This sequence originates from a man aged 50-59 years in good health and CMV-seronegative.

The CDR3 loop reads CASSLRGNQETQYF. The CDR3 DNA reads TGCGCCAGCAGCTTACGGGGAAACCAAGAGACCCAGTACTTC. The chain joins TRBV5-1 to TRBJ2-5, with D perhaps TRBD2 (5 bases). The CDR3 is 14 residues long. Per germline, CDR1 SGHRS and CDR2 YFSETQ. Trimming took off 2 bases at V and 0 bases at J, with 8 bases between the two ends.